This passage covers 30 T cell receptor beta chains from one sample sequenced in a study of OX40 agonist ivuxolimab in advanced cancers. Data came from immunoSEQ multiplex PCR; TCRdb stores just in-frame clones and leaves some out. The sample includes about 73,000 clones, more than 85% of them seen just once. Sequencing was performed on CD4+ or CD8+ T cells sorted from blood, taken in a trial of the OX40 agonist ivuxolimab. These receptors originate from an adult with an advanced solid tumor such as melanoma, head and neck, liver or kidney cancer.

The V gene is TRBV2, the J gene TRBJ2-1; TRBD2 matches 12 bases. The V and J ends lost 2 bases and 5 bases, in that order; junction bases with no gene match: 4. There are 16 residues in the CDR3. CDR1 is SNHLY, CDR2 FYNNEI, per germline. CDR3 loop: CASSERLAGDDNEQFF. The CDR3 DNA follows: TGTGCCAGCAGTGAACGACTAGCGGGGGATGACAATGAGCAGTTCTTC.

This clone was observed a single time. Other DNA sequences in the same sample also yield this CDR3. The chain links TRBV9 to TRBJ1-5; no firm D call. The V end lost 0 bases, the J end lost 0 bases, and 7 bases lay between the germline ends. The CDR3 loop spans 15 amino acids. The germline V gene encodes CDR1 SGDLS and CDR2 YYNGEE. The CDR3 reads CASSVEGNSNQPQHF. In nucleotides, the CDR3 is TGTGCCAGCAGCGTAGAAGGGAATAGCAATCAGCCCCAGCATTTT.

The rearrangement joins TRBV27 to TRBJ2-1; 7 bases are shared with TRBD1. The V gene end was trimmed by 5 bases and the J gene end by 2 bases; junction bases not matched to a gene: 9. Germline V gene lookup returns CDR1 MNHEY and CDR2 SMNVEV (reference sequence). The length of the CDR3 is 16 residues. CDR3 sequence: CASSPSSGQAYNEQFF. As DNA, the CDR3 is TGTGCCAGCAGTCCCTCCAGTGGACAGGCCTACAATGAGCAGTTCTTC.

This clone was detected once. The CDR3 spells CASSAGPHDRDYEQYF. DNA of the CDR3: TGTGCCAGCAGCGCCGGGCCTCACGATAGGGACTACGAGCAGTACTTC. This sequence joins TRBV7-9 and TRBJ2-7; D ambiguous. The CDR3 loop spans 16 amino acids. Germline V gives CDR1 SEHNR, CDR2 FQNEAQ (reference sequence). Trimming removed 5 bases from V and 3 bases from J, with 20 bases in between.

The CDR3 DNA follows: TGCAGCGGCACAGGGGAATATGGCTACACCTTC. Its translation is CSGTGEYGYTF. V gene TRBV29-1 combines with J gene TRBJ1-2, with 7 bases identical to TRBD1. The CDR3 length is 11 residues. The germline V gene has CDR1 SQVTM and CDR2 ANQGSEA. The V gene end was trimmed by 7 bases and the J gene end by 5 bases; junction bases not matched to a gene: 4.

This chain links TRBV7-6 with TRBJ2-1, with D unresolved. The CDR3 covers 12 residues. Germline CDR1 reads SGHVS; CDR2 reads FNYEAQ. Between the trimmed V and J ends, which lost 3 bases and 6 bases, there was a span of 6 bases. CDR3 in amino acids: CASSFWGNEQFF. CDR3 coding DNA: TGTGCCAGCAGCTTCTGGGGCAATGAGCAGTTCTTC.

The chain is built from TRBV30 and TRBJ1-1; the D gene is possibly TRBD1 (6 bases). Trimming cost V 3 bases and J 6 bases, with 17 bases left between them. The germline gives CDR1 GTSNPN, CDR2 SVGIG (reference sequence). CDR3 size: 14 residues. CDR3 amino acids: CAWSINREVPEAFF. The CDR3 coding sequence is TGTGCCTGGAGCATTAACAGGGAAGTACCTGAAGCTTTCTTT. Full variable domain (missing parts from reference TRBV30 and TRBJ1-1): SQTIHQWPATLVQPVGSPLSLECTVEGTSNPNLYWYRQAAGRGLQLLFYSVGIGQISSEVPQNLSASRPQDRQFILSSKKLLLSDSGFYLCAWSINREVPEAFFGQGTRLTVV.

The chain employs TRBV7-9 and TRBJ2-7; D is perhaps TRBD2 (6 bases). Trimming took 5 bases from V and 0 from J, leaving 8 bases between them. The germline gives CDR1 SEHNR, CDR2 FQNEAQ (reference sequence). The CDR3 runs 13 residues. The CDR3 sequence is CASSGGSSYEQYF. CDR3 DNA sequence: TGTGCCAGCAGCGGGGGGAGCTCCTACGAGCAGTACTTC.

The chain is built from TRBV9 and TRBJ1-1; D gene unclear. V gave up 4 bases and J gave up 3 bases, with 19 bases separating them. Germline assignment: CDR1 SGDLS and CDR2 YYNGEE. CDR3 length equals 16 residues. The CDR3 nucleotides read TGTGCCAGCAGCCCCCCGAATCCCCAACGGGACACTGAAGCTTTCTTT. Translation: CASSPPNPQRDTEAFF.

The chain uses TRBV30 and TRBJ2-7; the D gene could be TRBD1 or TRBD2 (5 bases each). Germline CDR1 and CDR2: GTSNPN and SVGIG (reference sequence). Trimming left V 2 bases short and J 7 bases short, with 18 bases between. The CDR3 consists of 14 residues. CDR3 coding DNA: TGTGCCTGGAGTTTTGACACAGGATCGGGGGAGCAGTACTTC. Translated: CAWSFDTGSGEQYF.

CDR3 residues: CASSLVGTERDTEAFF. CDR3 DNA sequence: TGCGCCAGCAGCCTAGTCGGGACAGAGCGTGACACTGAAGCTTTCTTT. The V call is TRBV4-3, the J call TRBJ1-1; 7 bases are a match to TRBD1. CDR3 size: 16 residues. Losses at the gene ends were 4 bases for V and 3 bases for J; bases not matched to a gene: 11. Germline lookup yields CDR1 LGHNA and CDR2 YSLEER.

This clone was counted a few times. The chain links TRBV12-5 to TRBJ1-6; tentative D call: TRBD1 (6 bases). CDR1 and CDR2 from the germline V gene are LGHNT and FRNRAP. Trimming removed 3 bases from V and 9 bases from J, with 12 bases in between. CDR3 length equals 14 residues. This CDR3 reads CASGLGGSVSPLHF. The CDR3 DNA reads TGTGCTAGTGGTTTAGGGGGGTCGGTTTCACCCCTCCACTTT.

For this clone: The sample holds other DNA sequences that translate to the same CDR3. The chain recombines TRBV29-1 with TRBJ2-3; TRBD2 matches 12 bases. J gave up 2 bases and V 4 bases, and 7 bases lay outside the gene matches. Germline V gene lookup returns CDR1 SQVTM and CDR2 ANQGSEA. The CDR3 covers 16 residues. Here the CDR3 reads CSVVASGGAPTDTQYF. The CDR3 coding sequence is TGCAGCGTTGTGGCTAGCGGGGGGGCCCCCACAGATACGCAGTATTTT.

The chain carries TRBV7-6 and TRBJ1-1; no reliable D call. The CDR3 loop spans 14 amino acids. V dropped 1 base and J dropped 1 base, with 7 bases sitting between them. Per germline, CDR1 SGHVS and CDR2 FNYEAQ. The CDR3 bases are TGTGCCAGCAGCTTAGGGGAGGGGAACACTGAAGCTTTCTTT. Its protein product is CASSLGEGNTEAFF.

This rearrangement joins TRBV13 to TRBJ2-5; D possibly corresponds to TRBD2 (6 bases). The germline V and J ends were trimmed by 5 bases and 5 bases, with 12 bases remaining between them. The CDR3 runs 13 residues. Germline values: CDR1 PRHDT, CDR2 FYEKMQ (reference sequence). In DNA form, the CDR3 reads TGTGCCAGCAGCCTCCCGGAGGGGGAGACCCAGTACTTC. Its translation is CASSLPEGETQYF.

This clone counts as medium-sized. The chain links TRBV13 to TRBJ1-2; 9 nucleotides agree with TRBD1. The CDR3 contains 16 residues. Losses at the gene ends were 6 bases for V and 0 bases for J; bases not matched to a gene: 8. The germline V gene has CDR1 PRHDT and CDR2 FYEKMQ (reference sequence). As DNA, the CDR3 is TGTGCCAGCAGGGAGACAGGGGGGGATACTAACTATGGCTACACCTTC. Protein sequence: CASRETGGDTNYGYTF.

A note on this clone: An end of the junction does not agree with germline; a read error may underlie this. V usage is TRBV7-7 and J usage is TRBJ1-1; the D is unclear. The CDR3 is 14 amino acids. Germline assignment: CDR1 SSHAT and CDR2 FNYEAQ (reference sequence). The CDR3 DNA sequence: TGTGCTAGCAGCTCCGATGAGCTTGGCGCTGAAGCTTTCTTT. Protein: CASSSDELGAEAFF.

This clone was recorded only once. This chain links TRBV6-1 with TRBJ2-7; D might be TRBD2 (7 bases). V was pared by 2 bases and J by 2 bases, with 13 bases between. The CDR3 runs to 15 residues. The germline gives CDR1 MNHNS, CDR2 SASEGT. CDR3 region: CASSELRGRPYEQYF. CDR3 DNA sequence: TGTGCCAGCAGTGAACTGCGGGGGCGCCCCTACGAGCAGTACTTC.

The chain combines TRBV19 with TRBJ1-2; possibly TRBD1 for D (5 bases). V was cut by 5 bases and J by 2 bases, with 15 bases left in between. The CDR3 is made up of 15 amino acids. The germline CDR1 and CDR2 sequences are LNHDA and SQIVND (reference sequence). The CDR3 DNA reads TGTGCCAGTAGTCCTTCCCTCGACAGCAACTATGGCTACACCTTC. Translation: CASSPSLDSNYGYTF. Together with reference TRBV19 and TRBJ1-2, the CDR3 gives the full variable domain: DGGITQSPKYLFRKEGQNVTLSCEQNLNHDAMYWYRQDPGQGLRLIYYSQIVNDFQKGDIAEGYSVSREKKESFPLTVTSAQKNPTAFYLCASSPSLDSNYGYTFGSGTRLTVV.

This chain's CDR3 is CASHARQGEEKLFF. The DNA for the CDR3 is TGTGCCAGCCACGCGAGACAGGGAGAAGAAAAACTGTTTTTT. The V gene is TRBV6-5, the J gene TRBJ1-4; 7 bases map to TRBD1. The germline V gene has CDR1 MNHEY and CDR2 SVGAGI. The length of the CDR3 is 14 residues. With V trimmed by 8 bases and J by 8 bases, 11 bases remained unmatched.

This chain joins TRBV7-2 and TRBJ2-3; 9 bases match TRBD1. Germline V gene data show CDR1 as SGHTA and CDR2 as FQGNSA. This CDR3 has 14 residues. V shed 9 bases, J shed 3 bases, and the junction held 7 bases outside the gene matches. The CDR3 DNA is TGTGCCAGGACCGGGACAGGGTGGACAGATACGCAGTATTTT. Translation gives CARTGTGWTDTQYF.

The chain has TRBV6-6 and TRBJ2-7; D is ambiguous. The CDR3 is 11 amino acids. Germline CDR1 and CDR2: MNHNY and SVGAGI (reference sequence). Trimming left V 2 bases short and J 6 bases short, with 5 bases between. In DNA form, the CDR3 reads TGTGCCAGCAGTTACGGGGTCGAGCAGTACTTC. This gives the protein CASSYGVEQYF.

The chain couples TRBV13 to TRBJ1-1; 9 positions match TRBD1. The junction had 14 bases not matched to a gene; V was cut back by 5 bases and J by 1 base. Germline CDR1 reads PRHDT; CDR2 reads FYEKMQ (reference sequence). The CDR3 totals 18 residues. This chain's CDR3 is CASSPQNRGRDWNTEAFF. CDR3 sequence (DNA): TGTGCCAGCAGCCCACAAAACAGGGGGCGGGACTGGAACACTGAAGCTTTCTTT.

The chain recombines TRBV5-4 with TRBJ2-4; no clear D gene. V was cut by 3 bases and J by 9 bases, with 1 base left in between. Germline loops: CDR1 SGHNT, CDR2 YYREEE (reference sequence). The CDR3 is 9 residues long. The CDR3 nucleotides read TGTGCCAGCAGCTCCATTCAGTACTTC. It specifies CASSSIQYF. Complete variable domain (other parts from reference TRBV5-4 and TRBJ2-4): ETGVTQSPTHLIKTRGQQVTLRCSSQSGHNTVSWYQQALGQGPQFIFQYYREEENGRGNFPPRFSGLQFPNYSSELNVNALELDDSALYLCASSSIQYFGAGTRLSVL.

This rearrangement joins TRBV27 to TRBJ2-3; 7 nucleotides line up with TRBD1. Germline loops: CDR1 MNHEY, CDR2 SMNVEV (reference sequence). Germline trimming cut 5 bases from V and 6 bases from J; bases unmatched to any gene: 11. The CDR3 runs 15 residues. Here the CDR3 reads CASSPQGVYVDTQYF. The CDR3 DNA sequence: TGTGCCAGCAGTCCGCAGGGGGTTTATGTGGATACGCAGTATTTT.

The CDR3: CASSLVLSLETQYF. As DNA, the CDR3 is TGTGCCAGCAGCTTGGTTCTGAGTTTGGAGACCCAGTACTTC. The chain carries TRBV5-6 and TRBJ2-5; no definite D call. The length of the CDR3 is 14 residues. V was pared by 0 bases and J by 5 bases, with 11 bases between. CDR1 and CDR2 from the germline V gene are SGHDT and YYEEEE. Based on the CDR3 plus reference TRBV5-6 and TRBJ2-5, the full variable domain is DAGVTQSPTHLIKTRGQQVTLRCSPKSGHDTVSWYQQALGQGPQFIFQYYEEEERQRGNFPDRFSGHQFPNYSSELNVNALLLGDSALYLCASSLVLSLETQYFGPGTRLLVL.

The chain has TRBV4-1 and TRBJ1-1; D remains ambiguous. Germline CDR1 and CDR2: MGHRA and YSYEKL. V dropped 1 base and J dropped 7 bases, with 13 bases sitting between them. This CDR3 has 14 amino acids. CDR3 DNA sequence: TGCGCCAGCAGCCAAGTGTCCGGGGAGGTTGAAGCTTTCTTT. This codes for CASSQVSGEVEAFF.

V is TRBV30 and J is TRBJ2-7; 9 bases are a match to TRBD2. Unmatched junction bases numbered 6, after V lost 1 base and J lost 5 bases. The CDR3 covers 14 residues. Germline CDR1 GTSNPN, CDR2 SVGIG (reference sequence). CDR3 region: CAWSGPGLAHEQYF. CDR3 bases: TGTGCCTGGAGTGGACCGGGACTAGCCCACGAGCAGTACTTC.

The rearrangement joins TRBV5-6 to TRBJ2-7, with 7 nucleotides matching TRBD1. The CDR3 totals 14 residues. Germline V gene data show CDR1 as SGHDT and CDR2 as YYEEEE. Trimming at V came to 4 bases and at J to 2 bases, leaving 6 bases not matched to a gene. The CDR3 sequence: CASSTGTVPYEQYF. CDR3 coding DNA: TGTGCCAGCAGCACAGGGACAGTTCCCTACGAGCAGTACTTC. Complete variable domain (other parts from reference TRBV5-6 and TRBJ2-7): DAGVTQSPTHLIKTRGQQVTLRCSPKSGHDTVSWYQQALGQGPQFIFQYYEEEERQRGNFPDRFSGHQFPNYSSELNVNALLLGDSALYLCASSTGTVPYEQYFGPGTRLTVT.

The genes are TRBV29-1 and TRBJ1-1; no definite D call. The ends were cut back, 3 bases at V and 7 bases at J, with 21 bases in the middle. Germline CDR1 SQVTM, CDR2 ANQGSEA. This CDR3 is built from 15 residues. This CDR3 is CSVDTGASTAYEAFF. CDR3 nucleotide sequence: TGCAGCGTTGATACCGGTGCTTCGACCGCATATGAAGCTTTCTTT.